Each of the 21 T cell receptor beta chains below was sequenced from the same sample in a study of control samples from healthy donors and cancer patients. Data came from immunoSEQ multiplex PCR; TCRdb stores just in-frame clones and leaves some out. The sample has 75,000 to 95,000 clones, over 75% seen once; the top ten hold around 6%. Material: blood. These receptors all stem from a woman aged 45 to 65 in good health.

V gene TRBV10-3 combines with J gene TRBJ1-1; D might be TRBD1 (6 bases). This CDR3 is built from 13 residues. The V gene lost 6 bases and the J gene lost 1 base, with 9 bases spanning the gap. Germline CDR1 reads ENHRY; CDR2 reads SYGVKD. The CDR3 coding sequence is TGTGCCATCAGGGAGGGACAGAACACTGAAGCTTTCTTT. It yields the protein CAIREGQNTEAFF.

The gene calls are TRBV12-5 and TRBJ2-3; D is possibly TRBD2 (6 bases). V was shortened by 8 bases and J by 3 bases, with 18 bases between the two germline ends. The CDR3 runs 15 residues. Germline V CDR1 and CDR2: LGHNT, FRNRAP. CDR3: CASSVWGSGTDTQYF. Here the CDR3 DNA reads TGTGCTAGTTCAGTCTGGGGAAGCGGGACAGATACGCAGTATTTT.

The chain joins TRBV5-1 to TRBJ1-2; D may be TRBD1 (5 bases). Per germline, CDR1 SGHRS and CDR2 YFSETQ. V was pared by 0 bases and J by 6 bases, with 12 bases between. This CDR3 comprises 14 residues. The CDR3 here is CASSLAGARDGYTF. The CDR3, as DNA: TGCGCCAGCAGCTTGGCCGGGGCCCGAGATGGCTACACCTTC.

The chain couples TRBV7-9 to TRBJ1-4; D is unresolved. Germline V gene sequence: CDR1 SEHNR, CDR2 FQNEAQ (reference sequence). The CDR3 has 14 residues. The V gene lost 1 base and the J gene lost 4 bases, with 7 bases spanning the gap. CDR3 sequence (DNA): TGTGCCAGCAGCTTAGGAGGGAATAATGAAAAACTGTTTTTT. Amino acid sequence: CASSLGGNNEKLFF.

The V call is TRBV2, the J call TRBJ1-6; no firm D call. Germline CDR1 SNHLY, CDR2 FYNNEI. V gave up 2 bases and J gave up 5 bases, with 7 bases separating them. This CDR3 comprises 14 residues. The CDR3 loop reads CASSEMVDNSPLHF. In DNA form, the CDR3 reads TGTGCCAGCAGTGAAATGGTCGATAATTCACCCCTCCACTTT.

This chain's CDR3 is CASSLPGTGRGTEAFF. The CDR3 DNA is TGTGCCAGCAGCTTACCCGGGACAGGGAGAGGCACTGAAGCTTTCTTT. This chain joins TRBV7-2 and TRBJ1-1; 9 bases are shared with TRBD1. Germline V gene lookup returns CDR1 SGHTA and CDR2 FQGNSA. This CDR3 comprises 16 residues. J gave up 4 bases and V 2 bases, and 8 bases lay outside the gene matches.

This rearrangement joins TRBV12-3 or TRBV12-4 to TRBJ1-2, with 8 bases identical to TRBD1. The CDR3 totals 12 residues. The junction had 2 bases not matched to a gene; V was cut back by 3 bases and J by 8 bases. The CDR3 DNA is TGTGCCAGCAGTTTTTACAGGGGGGGCTACACCTTC. Protein product: CASSFYRGGYTF.

The rearrangement joins TRBV6-5 to TRBJ1-2, with D unclear. Trimming shortened V by 0 bases and J by 8 bases, and 13 bases separated the two germline ends. There are 14 residues in the CDR3. Germline V gene sequence: CDR1 MNHEY, CDR2 SVGAGI. CDR3 sequence reads: CASSYSEGQEGYTF. In DNA, the CDR3 is TGTGCCAGCAGTTACTCGGAAGGGCAGGAAGGCTACACCTTC.

The chain carries TRBV7-9 and TRBJ1-6; TRBD1 might be the D (6 bases). Trimming left V 5 bases short and J 10 bases short, with 12 bases between. The germline CDR1 and CDR2 sequences are SEHNR and FQNEAQ (reference sequence). This CDR3 is built from 13 residues. The CDR3 spells CASSGNRESPLHF. DNA for the CDR3: TGTGCCAGCAGCGGGAACAGGGAATCACCCCTCCACTTT.

The chain combines TRBV6-5 with TRBJ1-2; D gene ambiguous. Germline V gives CDR1 MNHEY, CDR2 SVGAGI. This CDR3 is built from 13 residues. Deletions cut 8 bases from V and 6 bases from J, with 16 bases between. The CDR3 DNA is TGTGCCAGCCGAGCCCTGTTCGCCGATGGCTACACCTTC. Its protein is CASRALFADGYTF.

This rearrangement joins TRBV27 to TRBJ1-2; TRBD1 matches at 10 bases. The germline CDR1 and CDR2 sequences are MNHEY and SMNVEV (reference sequence). Trimming took 4 bases from V and 5 from J; bases not matched to a gene: 13. The CDR3 has 17 amino acids. CDR3 bases: TGTGCCAGCAGTTCGACCGGGACAGGGGTGGACTTTTATGGCTACACCTTC. This codes for CASSSTGTGVDFYGYTF.

V gene TRBV7-7 combines with J gene TRBJ2-2, with TRBD1 identical over 9 bases. The V and J ends lost 5 bases and 1 base, in that order; junction bases with no gene match: 5. The germline gives CDR1 SSHAT, CDR2 FNYEAQ (reference sequence). CDR3 size: 16 residues. The CDR3 DNA follows: TGTGCCAGCAGCATCCTGACAGGGGGGAACACCGGGGAGCTGTTTTTT. Translation gives CASSILTGGNTGELFF.

The CDR3 is CATSDPRRNTGELFF. In DNA form, the CDR3 reads TGTGCCACCAGTGACCCACGAAGGAACACCGGGGAGCTGTTTTTT. The chain has TRBV24-1 and TRBJ2-2; D is unclear. Germline V gene lookup returns CDR1 KGHDR and CDR2 SFDVKD. The CDR3 is 15 residues long. Trimming removed 4 bases at V and 1 base at J, with 9 bases between.

This clone was seen a few times. The J gene is TRBJ1-2, the V gene TRBV10-2; possibly TRBD1 for D (5 bases). CDR1 and CDR2 from the germline V gene are WSHSY and SAAADI. CDR3 size: 12 residues. V lost 6 bases and J 3 bases, leaving 8 bases between the germline ends. The CDR3 reads CASRRDDYGYTF. The CDR3, as DNA: TGCGCCAGCAGACGGGACGACTATGGCTACACCTTC.

This clone has a single count. The chain combines TRBV6-5 with TRBJ1-2; TRBD1 is a possible D gene (5 bases). The V gene's germline CDR1 is MNHEY and CDR2 SVGAGI. The CDR3 contains 13 residues. Trimming cost V 4 bases and J 4 bases, with 10 bases left between them. The CDR3 is CASSSVRGYGYTF. In DNA, the CDR3 is TGTGCCAGCAGTTCAGTGAGGGGCTATGGCTACACCTTC.

V gene TRBV3-1 (or the pseudogene TRBV3-2) combines with J gene TRBJ1-6; D remains unclear. CDR1 LGHDT and CDR2 YNNKEL come from the germline V gene (reference sequence). CDR3 length equals 13 residues. V dropped 3 bases and J dropped 5 bases, with 5 bases sitting between them. CDR3 in amino acids: CASSHVDNSPLHF. The CDR3 DNA reads TGTGCCAGCAGCCACGTGGATAATTCACCCCTCCACTTT.

The genes are TRBV11-2 and TRBJ2-3, with 9 bases lining up with TRBD2. Germline CDR1 SGHAT, CDR2 FQNNGV. J lost 4 bases, V lost 3 bases, and 5 bases had no gene match. The CDR3 is 15 residues long. CDR3 DNA sequence: TGTGCCAGCAGCTTTGCTAGCGGGGATCCAGATACGCAGTATTTT. Amino acids: CASSFASGDPDTQYF. Variable domain in full (rest from reference TRBV11-2 and TRBJ2-3): EAGVAQSPRYKIIEKRQSVAFWCNPISGHATLYWYQQILGQGPKLLIQFQNNGVVDDSQLPKDRFSAERLKGVDSTLKIQPAKLEDSAVYLCASSFASGDPDTQYFGPGTRLTVL.

For the CDR3, the DNA is TGTGCCAGTAGTCCACGGAAGTATGGCTACACCTTC. Translating it yields CASSPRKYGYTF. The chain is built from TRBV19 and TRBJ1-2; D not resolved. CDR3 length: 12 residues. From germline, CDR1 is LNHDA and CDR2 SQIVND (reference sequence). Trimming left V 5 bases short and J 5 bases short, with 9 bases between.

This clone showed up just a few times. V is TRBV4-1 and J is TRBJ2-1; tentatively, D is TRBD1 (6 bases). Germline V lookup: CDR1 MGHRA, CDR2 YSYEKL. Between the trimmed V and J ends, which lost 0 bases and 3 bases, there was a span of 15 bases. The CDR3 loop spans 17 amino acids. The CDR3 DNA reads TGCGCCAGCAGCCAAGATCCCGGCAGGGGCATCTACAATGAGCAGTTCTTC. Its translation: CASSQDPGRGIYNEQFF.

The CDR3 loop is CASSPYELTEAFF. Here the CDR3 DNA reads TGTGCCAGCAGCCCCTATGAGCTCACTGAAGCTTTCTTT. This chain uses TRBV7-2 with TRBJ1-1; no definite D call. The CDR3 loop spans 13 amino acids. In germline, CDR1 is SGHTA, CDR2 FQGNSA. V lost 5 bases and J 4 bases, leaving 11 bases between the germline ends.

The V gene is TRBV3-1 (or the pseudogene TRBV3-2), the J gene TRBJ2-4; 8 nucleotides align to TRBD1. Trimming cost V 4 bases and J 3 bases; bases outside gene matches: 5. Per germline, CDR1 LGHDT and CDR2 YNNKEL (reference sequence). This CDR3 contains 15 residues. CDR3 amino acids: CASSLATGVKNIQYF. As DNA, the CDR3 is TGTGCCAGCAGCCTAGCGACAGGGGTCAAAAACATTCAGTACTTC.